This T cell receptor beta chain was retrieved from a study of blood T cell repertoires in COVID-19. Study in general: Both acute and convalescent COVID-19 samples were obtained from the United States, Italy and Spain. Sources were T cells, B-cell-depleted T cells, or PBMCs; the material itself was cDNA or gDNA.

Per the original methods: Reference gene primers were amplified, and this amplification served to estimate nucleated cell counts. The assay was immunoSEQ multiplex PCR, and TCRdb's table has in-frame clones only and misses some. Clonal size and the V and J genes are those of that table, whereas D and trimming came from the DNA. Of roughly 150,000 clones in the sample, 87% are singletons; the top ten hold over 4.5%. The CDR3 is made up of 15 amino acids. V was pared by 5 bases and J by 1 base, with 7 bases of the junction left unmatched. CDR1 and CDR2 (germline): LGHDT, YNNKEL (reference sequence). The chain recombines TRBV3-1 (or the pseudogene TRBV3-2) with TRBJ1-1; 7 bases fit TRBD1. The sequence derives from a human donor in a cohort sampled during active COVID-19. The sequenced material came from peripheral blood. As DNA, the CDR3 is TGTGCCAGCAGCTCCCTAGGGGGCAGGAACACTGAAGCTTTCTTT. Translated, it gives CASSSLGGRNTEAFF.